This T cell receptor beta chain stems from a study of regulatory and conventional T cells in breast cancer. TCRdb reprocessed the PCR reads via MiXCR and lists one record per CDR3 protein. The sample includes fewer than 11,000 distinct CDR3 sequences, roughly 36% of them seen just once. This clonotype is labeled medium-sized. The receptor was derived from a male donor in good health. The source material was conventional T cells from blood.

Written as DNA, the CDR3 is TGTGCCACCAGCAACCGCAGGGGAGTGACCTTTGGAGAGACCCAGTACTTC. This translates into CATSNRRGVTFGETQYF. J is TRBJ2-5 and V is TRBV15, with a possible D match to TRBD1 (6 bases). This CDR3 is built from 17 residues. Germline V gene lookup returns CDR1 LNHNV and CDR2 YYDKDF (reference sequence). V was pared by 4 bases and J by 4 bases, with 22 bases between.